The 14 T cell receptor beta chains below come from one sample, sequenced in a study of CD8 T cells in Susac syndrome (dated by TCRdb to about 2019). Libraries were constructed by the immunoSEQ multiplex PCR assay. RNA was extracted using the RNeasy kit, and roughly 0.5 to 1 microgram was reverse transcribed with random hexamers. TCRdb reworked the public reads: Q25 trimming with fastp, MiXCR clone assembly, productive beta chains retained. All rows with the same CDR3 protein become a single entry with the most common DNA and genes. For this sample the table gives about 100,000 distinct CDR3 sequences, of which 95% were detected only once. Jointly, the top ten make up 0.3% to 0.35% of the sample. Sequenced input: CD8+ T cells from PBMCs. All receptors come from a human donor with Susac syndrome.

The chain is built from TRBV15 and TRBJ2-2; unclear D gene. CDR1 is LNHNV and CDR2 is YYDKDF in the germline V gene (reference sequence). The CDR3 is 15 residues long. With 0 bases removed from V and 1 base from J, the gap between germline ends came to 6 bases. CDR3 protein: CATSRDLQNTGELFF. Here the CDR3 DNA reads TGTGCCACCAGCAGAGATCTCCAGAACACCGGGGAGCTGTTTTTT.

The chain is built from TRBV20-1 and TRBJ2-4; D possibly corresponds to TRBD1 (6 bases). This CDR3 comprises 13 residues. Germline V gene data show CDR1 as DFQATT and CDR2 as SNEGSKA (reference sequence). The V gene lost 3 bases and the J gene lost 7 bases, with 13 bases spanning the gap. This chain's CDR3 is CSARSPRGNIQYF. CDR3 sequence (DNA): TGCAGTGCTAGGTCCCCTAGGGGGAACATTCAGTACTTC.

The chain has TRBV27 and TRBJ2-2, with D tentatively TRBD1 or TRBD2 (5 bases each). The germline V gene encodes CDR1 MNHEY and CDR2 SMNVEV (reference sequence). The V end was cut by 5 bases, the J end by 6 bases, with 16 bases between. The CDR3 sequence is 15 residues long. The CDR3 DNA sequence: TGTGCCAGCAGTCGACCCCCCGGGGCCGCCGGGGAGCTGTTTTTT. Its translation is CASSRPPGAAGELFF.

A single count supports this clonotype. CDR3 protein: CASSQGQIGEQFF. CDR3 nucleotide sequence: TGTGCCAGCAGCCAAGGCCAGATCGGTGAGCAGTTCTTC. The chain combines TRBV16 with TRBJ2-1; no firm D call. The CDR3 loop spans 13 amino acids. In germline, CDR1 is KGHSY, CDR2 FQNENV. V was pared by 2 bases and J by 9 bases, with 11 bases between. The full variable domain, completed using reference TRBV16 and TRBJ2-1, is GEEVAQTPKHLVRGEGQKAKLYCAPIKGHSYVFWYQQVLKNEFKFLISFQNENVFDETGMPKERFSAKCLPNSPCSLEIQATKLEDSAVYFCASSQGQIGEQFFGPGTRLTVL.

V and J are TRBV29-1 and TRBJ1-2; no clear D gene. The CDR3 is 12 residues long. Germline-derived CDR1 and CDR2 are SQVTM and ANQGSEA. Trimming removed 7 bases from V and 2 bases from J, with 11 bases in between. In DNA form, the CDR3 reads TGCAGCGCCCAGGCGGGGAACTATGGCTACACCTTC. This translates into CSAQAGNYGYTF.

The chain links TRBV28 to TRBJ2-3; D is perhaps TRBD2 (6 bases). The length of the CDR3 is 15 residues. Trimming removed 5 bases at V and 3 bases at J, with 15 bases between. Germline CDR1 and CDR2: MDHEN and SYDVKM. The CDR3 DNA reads TGTGCCAGCAGTCCCCTTGGGGCGGGAACAGATACGCAGTATTTT. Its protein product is CASSPLGAGTDTQYF.

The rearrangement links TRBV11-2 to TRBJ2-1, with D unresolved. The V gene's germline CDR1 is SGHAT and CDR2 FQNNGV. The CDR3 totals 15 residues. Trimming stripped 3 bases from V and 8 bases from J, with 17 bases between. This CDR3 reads CASSLETPSFYEQFF. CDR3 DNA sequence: TGTGCCAGCAGCTTGGAGACCCCCTCCTTCTATGAGCAGTTCTTC.

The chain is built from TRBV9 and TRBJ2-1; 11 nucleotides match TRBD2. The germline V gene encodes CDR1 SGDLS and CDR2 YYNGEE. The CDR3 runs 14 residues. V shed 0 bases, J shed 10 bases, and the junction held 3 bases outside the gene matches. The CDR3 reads CASSVVAGGPEQFF. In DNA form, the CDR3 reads TGTGCCAGCAGCGTAGTAGCGGGAGGGCCGGAGCAGTTCTTC.

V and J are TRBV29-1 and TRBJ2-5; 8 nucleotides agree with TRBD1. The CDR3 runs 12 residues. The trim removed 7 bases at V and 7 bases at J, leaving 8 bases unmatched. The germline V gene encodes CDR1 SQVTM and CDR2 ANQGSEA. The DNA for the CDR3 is TGCAGCGCTGGACAGGGAGGAGGGACCCAGTACTTC. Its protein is CSAGQGGGTQYF.

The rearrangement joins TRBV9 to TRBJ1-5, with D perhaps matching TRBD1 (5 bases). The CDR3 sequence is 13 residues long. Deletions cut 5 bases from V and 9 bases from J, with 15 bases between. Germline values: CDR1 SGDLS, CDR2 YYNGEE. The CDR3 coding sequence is TGTGCCAGCAGTCTCTCGGGGGAGAGGCCCCAGCATTTT. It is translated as CASSLSGERPQHF.

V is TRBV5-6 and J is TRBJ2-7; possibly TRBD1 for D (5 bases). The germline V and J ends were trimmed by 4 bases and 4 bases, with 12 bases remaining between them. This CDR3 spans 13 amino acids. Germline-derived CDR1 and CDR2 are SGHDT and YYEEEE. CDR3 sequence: CASSVSRGYEQYF. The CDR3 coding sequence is TGTGCCAGCAGCGTAAGTAGGGGTTACGAGCAGTACTTC.

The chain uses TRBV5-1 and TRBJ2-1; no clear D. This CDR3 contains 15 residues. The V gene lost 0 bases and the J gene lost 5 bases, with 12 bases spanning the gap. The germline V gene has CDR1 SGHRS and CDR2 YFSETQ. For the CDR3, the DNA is TGCGCCAGCAGCTTGGTGGTGGGTCACGACAATGAGCAGTTCTTC. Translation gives CASSLVVGHDNEQFF.

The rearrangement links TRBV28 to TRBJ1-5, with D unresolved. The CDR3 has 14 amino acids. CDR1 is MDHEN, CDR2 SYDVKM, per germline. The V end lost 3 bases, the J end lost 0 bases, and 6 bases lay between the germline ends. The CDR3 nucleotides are TGTGCCAGCAGTTTCCAAAATAGCAATCAGCCCCAGCATTTT. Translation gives CASSFQNSNQPQHF.

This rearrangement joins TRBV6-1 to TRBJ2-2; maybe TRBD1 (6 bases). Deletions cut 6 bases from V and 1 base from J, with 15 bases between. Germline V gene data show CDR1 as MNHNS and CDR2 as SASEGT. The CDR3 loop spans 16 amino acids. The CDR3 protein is CASSPRLGQNTGELFF. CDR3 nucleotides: TGTGCCAGCAGCCCCAGGTTGGGACAGAACACCGGGGAGCTGTTTTTT.